The 30 T cell receptor beta chains below were found in one sample sequenced in a study of blood T cell repertoires in COVID-19. Only in-frame clones appear in the TCRdb table, and some are missing; sequencing was by immunoSEQ multiplex PCR. The sample has 300,000 to 350,000 clones; around 88% are singletons. Material for sequencing was peripheral blood. The receptor set was obtained from a man aged 25-40 years with active or convalescent COVID-19.

This rearrangement joins TRBV6-2 or TRBV6-3 to TRBJ1-5, with 9 positions matching TRBD1. CDR3 length: 18 amino acids. Trimming cost V 2 bases and J 9 bases; bases outside gene matches: 17. The germline V gene encodes CDR1 MNHEY and CDR2 SVGEGT. CDR3 sequence: CASSYPGQGSTRRRPQHF. In nucleotides, the CDR3 is TGTGCCAGCAGTTACCCAGGACAGGGGTCTACCCGGCGCCGGCCCCAGCATTTT.

V gene TRBV27 combines with J gene TRBJ2-7; D might be TRBD2 (5 bases). The CDR3 length is 13 residues. CDR1 is MNHEY and CDR2 is SMNVEV in the germline V gene (reference sequence). The V and J ends lost 0 bases and 5 bases respectively, with 8 bases between them. The CDR3 DNA reads as TGTGCCAGCAGTTTATCACTAGTCAACGAGCAGTACTTC. Amino acids: CASSLSLVNEQYF.

This sequence joins TRBV28 and TRBJ2-5; possible D gene TRBD1, 6 bases. This CDR3 is 14 amino acids long. Between the trimmed V and J ends, which lost 5 bases and 2 bases, there was a span of 12 bases. CDR1 MDHEN and CDR2 SYDVKM come from the germline V gene. This chain's CDR3 is CASSTTGIQETQYF. CDR3 nucleotides: TGTGCCAGCAGTACCACAGGGATTCAAGAGACCCAGTACTTC.

The J gene is TRBJ2-7, the V gene TRBV10-3; a weak D match, TRBD2 (5 bases). Trimming removed 7 bases at V and 5 bases at J, with 18 bases between. Germline CDR1 reads ENHRY; CDR2 reads SYGVKD. The CDR3 runs to 14 residues. The CDR3 nucleotides are TGTGCCATCATGGGAGCCTCCGGCGGTAACGAGCAGTACTTC. Translation gives CAIMGASGGNEQYF.

J is TRBJ1-1 and V is TRBV5-5, with 9 nucleotides matching TRBD1. This CDR3 has 16 residues. The J segment lost 0 bases and the V segment lost 4 bases, leaving 7 bases of the junction unmatched. Germline CDR1 is SGHKS and CDR2 is YYEKEE (reference sequence). For the CDR3, the DNA is TGTGCCAGCAGCGGGACAGGGTGGAGACTGAACACTGAAGCTTTCTTT. As protein: CASSGTGWRLNTEAFF.

The chain carries TRBV30 and TRBJ1-5, with a possible D match to TRBD1 (6 bases). Germline lookup yields CDR1 GTSNPN and CDR2 SVGIG (reference sequence). V lost 5 bases and J lost 2, with 10 bases in between. This CDR3 has 13 amino acids. The CDR3 loop reads CAWLPGGNQPQHF. In DNA, the CDR3 is TGTGCCTGGTTGCCAGGGGGCAATCAGCCCCAGCATTTT.

This chain links TRBV25-1 with TRBJ2-3; 11 positions agree with TRBD2. Germline V gene data show CDR1 as MGHDK and CDR2 as SYGVNS. CDR3 length: 17 amino acids. Trimming removed 2 bases from V and 5 bases from J; junction bases left unmatched: 9. CDR3 amino acids: CASSEDGGLADGDTQYF. CDR3 coding DNA: TGTGCCAGCAGTGAAGACGGGGGACTAGCGGACGGAGATACGCAGTATTTT.

This chain uses TRBV4-1 with TRBJ2-1, with 11 nucleotides matching TRBD2. The CDR3 runs to 15 residues. CDR1 and CDR2 (germline): MGHRA, YSYEKL. With V trimmed by 0 bases and J by 9 bases, 4 bases remained unmatched. The CDR3 nucleotides read TGCGCCAGCAGCCAAGATAGCGGGGGGGGTCTTGAGCAGTTCTTC. As protein: CASSQDSGGGLEQFF.

The J gene is TRBJ2-2, the V gene TRBV5-5; D is undetermined. V lost 4 bases and J 5 bases, leaving 12 bases between the germline ends. Germline-derived CDR1 and CDR2 are SGHKS and YYEKEE (reference sequence). The CDR3 sequence is 14 residues long. The CDR3 sequence: CASSVDLRTGELFF. Here the CDR3 DNA reads TGTGCCAGCAGCGTGGACCTCAGGACCGGGGAGCTGTTTTTT. The complete variable domain, with remaining parts taken from reference TRBV5-5 and TRBJ2-2, reads DAGVTQSPTHLIKTRGQQVTLRCSPISGHKSVSWYQQVLGQGPQFIFQYYEKEERGRGNFPDRFSARQFPNYSSELNVNALLLGDSALYLCASSVDLRTGELFFGEGSRLTVL.

The J gene is TRBJ2-7, the V gene TRBV29-1, with a possible D match to TRBD2 (5 bases). The germline V gene encodes CDR1 SQVTM and CDR2 ANQGSEA. V shed 0 bases and J shed 4 bases, with 16 bases lying between them. CDR3 length: 15 amino acids. This chain's CDR3 is CSVEEGTSELYEQYF. CDR3 nucleotide sequence: TGCAGCGTTGAAGAGGGCACTAGTGAGTTGTACGAGCAGTACTTC.

This clone was detected a few times. The gene calls are TRBV7-9 and TRBJ2-1, with TRBD2 identical over 10 bases. Germline assignment: CDR1 SEHNR and CDR2 FQNEAQ (reference sequence). J lost 15 bases, V lost 3 bases, and 8 bases had no gene match. This CDR3 spans 13 amino acids. The CDR3 here is CASSFLAGEAMFF. CDR3 nucleotide sequence: TGTGCCAGCAGCTTCCTAGCGGGAGAAGCAATGTTCTTC.

This clone was recorded only once. The rearrangement uses TRBV7-9 and TRBJ2-7, with TRBD2 as a possible D gene (6 bases). The CDR3 is made up of 15 amino acids. Germline V lookup: CDR1 SEHNR, CDR2 FQNEAQ (reference sequence). Trimming shortened V by 0 bases and J by 3 bases, and 12 bases separated the two germline ends. CDR3 coding DNA: TGTGCCAGCAGCTTAGCTTGGGGAGGTCTCTACGAGCAGTACTTC. This sequence encodes CASSLAWGGLYEQYF.

V is TRBV6-1 and J is TRBJ2-7; tentatively, D is TRBD2 (5 bases). The CDR3 is made up of 15 amino acids. Germline assignment: CDR1 MNHNS and CDR2 SASEGT. V dropped 2 bases and J dropped 3 bases, with 14 bases sitting between them. The CDR3 region is CASSELSVRGYEQYF. For the CDR3, the DNA is TGTGCCAGCAGTGAACTATCCGTCCGGGGCTACGAGCAGTACTTC.

J is TRBJ2-1 and V is TRBV4-2; D possibly corresponds to TRBD2 (6 bases). Per the germline V gene, CDR1 is LGHNA and CDR2 is YNFKEQ. The CDR3 sequence is 17 residues long. The germline V and J ends were trimmed by 1 base and 4 bases, with 17 bases remaining between them. CDR3 sequence (DNA): TGTGCCAGCAGCCAAGGGGCTAGGAGCGGGCAATACAATGAGCAGTTCTTC. It translates to CASSQGARSGQYNEQFF.

The CDR3 bases are TGTGCCAGCACCGATCGCGGGTTCCAACGCGAGCAGTACTTC. Translated: CASTDRGFQREQYF. The chain joins TRBV7-9 to TRBJ2-7, with D possibly being TRBD2 (5 bases). Germline V gene data show CDR1 as SEHNR and CDR2 as FQNEAQ (reference sequence). The CDR3 has 14 residues. Trimming removed 7 bases from V and 6 bases from J, with 19 bases in between. Complete variable domain (other parts from reference TRBV7-9 and TRBJ2-7): DTGVSQNPRHKITKRGQNVTFRCDPISEHNRLYWYRQTLGQGPEFLTYFQNEAQLEKSRLLSDRFSAERPKGSFSTLEIQRTEQGDSAMYLCASTDRGFQREQYFGPGTRLTVT.

The chain joins TRBV5-6 to TRBJ2-1; TRBD2 matches 7 bases. V trimming: 2 bases; J trimming: 4 bases; junction bases outside the gene matches: 15. Germline values: CDR1 SGHDT, CDR2 YYEEEE. The CDR3 runs to 18 residues. The CDR3 sequence: CASSFEHVLGGSYNEQFF. The CDR3 nucleotides are TGTGCCAGCAGCTTTGAACACGTACTGGGCGGGAGTTACAATGAGCAGTTCTTC.

The rearrangement links TRBV9 to TRBJ2-1; D possibly corresponds to TRBD2 (5 bases). CDR1 is SGDLS and CDR2 is YYNGEE in the germline V gene. The V end was cut by 0 bases, the J end by 2 bases, with 9 bases between. CDR3 length: 15 amino acids. The CDR3 bases are TGTGCCAGCAGCGTAGCGGGGAGCACCTACAATGAGCAGTTCTTC. This sequence encodes CASSVAGSTYNEQFF.

The chain uses TRBV7-9 and TRBJ2-7; 7 nucleotides agree with TRBD1. J gave up 2 bases and V 5 bases, and 6 bases lay outside the gene matches. Germline V gives CDR1 SEHNR, CDR2 FQNEAQ (reference sequence). The CDR3 length is 14 residues. CDR3 DNA: TGTGCCAGCAGCCTTAGACAGGGAACCTACGAGCAGTACTTC. Its protein is CASSLRQGTYEQYF.

The gene calls are TRBV5-4 and TRBJ2-1, with D possibly TRBD1 on 5 matching bases. CDR1 is SGHNT and CDR2 is YYREEE in the germline V gene (reference sequence). CDR3 size: 15 residues. V gave up 3 bases and J gave up 7 bases, with 17 bases separating them. This CDR3 is CASSSSLGPANEQFF. The DNA for the CDR3 is TGTGCCAGCAGCTCAAGTCTGGGGCCGGCGAATGAGCAGTTCTTC.

The CDR3, as DNA: TGTGCCAGCAGTCTCTTACTCGATGAGCAGTTCTTC. It yields the protein CASSLLLDEQFF. This rearrangement joins TRBV5-6 to TRBJ2-1; D remains ambiguous. This CDR3 spans 12 amino acids. V lost 5 bases and J 8 bases, leaving 11 bases between the germline ends. CDR1 and CDR2 from the germline V gene are SGHDT and YYEEEE. The variable domain in full, completed from reference TRBV5-6 and TRBJ2-1, reads DAGVTQSPTHLIKTRGQQVTLRCSPKSGHDTVSWYQQALGQGPQFIFQYYEEEERQRGNFPDRFSGHQFPNYSSELNVNALLLGDSALYLCASSLLLDEQFFGPGTRLTVL.

The rearrangement joins TRBV6-5 to TRBJ2-2, with a possible D match to TRBD1 (6 bases). V lost 10 bases and J lost 1, with 13 bases in between. The CDR3 spans 14 residues. CDR1 is MNHEY and CDR2 is SVGAGI in the germline V gene. The CDR3 DNA follows: TGTGCCACAAAGGGGGACAAGAACACCGGGGAGCTGTTTTTT. This gives the protein CATKGDKNTGELFF.

V and J are TRBV30 and TRBJ1-5; no reliable D call. CDR1 and CDR2 (germline): GTSNPN, SVGIG (reference sequence). The V gene lost 0 bases and the J gene lost 6 bases, with 12 bases spanning the gap. The CDR3 covers 14 residues. The CDR3 here is CAWSVGRVSQPQHF. Written as DNA, the CDR3 is TGTGCCTGGAGTGTAGGGAGGGTCAGTCAGCCCCAGCATTTT. Variable domain in full (rest from reference TRBV30 and TRBJ1-5): SQTIHQWPATLVQPVGSPLSLECTVEGTSNPNLYWYRQAAGRGLQLLFYSVGIGQISSEVPQNLSASRPQDRQFILSSKKLLLSDSGFYLCAWSVGRVSQPQHFGDGTRLSIL.

This clone was seen only once. This sequence joins TRBV4-3 and TRBJ1-2; no clear D. Trimming stripped 0 bases from V and 8 bases from J, with 19 bases between. The CDR3 contains 16 residues. Germline CDR1 reads LGHNA; CDR2 reads YSLEER. CDR3 nucleotides: TGCGCCAGCAGCCAAGATCGTTCCCCGAGGAGCACCGGCTACACCTTC. This codes for CASSQDRSPRSTGYTF.

DNA for the CDR3: TGTGCCAGCAGTGGGGGAGTACGAGGCTACACCTTC. It encodes CASSGGVRGYTF. This chain links TRBV25-1 with TRBJ1-2, with D uncertain. CDR1 and CDR2 (germline): MGHDK, SYGVNS. This CDR3 region has 12 residues. V was clipped by 4 bases and J by 8 bases, with 11 bases between them.

The V and J genes are TRBV18 and TRBJ2-6, with D maybe TRBD1 (5 bases). This CDR3 has 16 residues. Germline CDR1 KGHSH, CDR2 LQKENI. V lost 2 bases, J lost 0 bases, and 8 bases lay in between. The CDR3 nucleotides are TGTGCCAGCTCACCAGGACATCCCTCTGGGGCCAACGTCCTGACTTTC. Translated: CASSPGHPSGANVLTF.

The chain recombines TRBV7-6 with TRBJ2-7, with 9 bases that match TRBD1. Germline V lookup: CDR1 SGHVS, CDR2 FNYEAQ. The J segment lost 2 bases and the V segment lost 5 bases, leaving 13 bases of the junction unmatched. The CDR3 spans 17 residues. The CDR3 reads CASSPRLGGQGTYEQYF. CDR3 bases: TGTGCCAGCAGCCCACGGTTGGGGGGACAGGGAACCTACGAGCAGTACTTC.

The V call is TRBV4-1, the J call TRBJ2-1; a possible D gene is TRBD1 (6 bases). V shed 2 bases and J shed 10 bases, with 21 bases lying between them. The CDR3 is 16 amino acids. From germline, CDR1 is MGHRA and CDR2 YSYEKL. CDR3 residues: CASSQRLGGPLGEQFF. The DNA of the CDR3 is TGCGCCAGCAGCCAACGTTTAGGGGGACCTCTAGGGGAGCAGTTCTTC.

The chain links TRBV25-1 to TRBJ1-2; TRBD1 aligns across 9 bases. The CDR3 is 17 residues long. Germline trimming cut 2 bases from V and 4 bases from J; bases unmatched to any gene: 11. Germline V gives CDR1 MGHDK, CDR2 SYGVNS. The CDR3 nucleotides are TGTGCCAGCAGTGAACTTCGGGGGACAGGGCACGGCTATGGCTACACCTTC. Amino acid sequence: CASSELRGTGHGYGYTF.

The chain recombines TRBV3-1 (or the pseudogene TRBV3-2) with TRBJ1-2, with TRBD1 identical over 10 bases. The CDR3 loop spans 15 amino acids. With 4 bases clipped from V and 2 bases from J, the junction kept 4 bases outside the gene matches. The V gene's germline CDR1 is LGHDT and CDR2 YNNKEL (reference sequence). CDR3 nucleotide sequence: TGTGCCAGCAGCCCCCAGGACAGGGGGAACTATGGCTACACCTTC. Translated, it gives CASSPQDRGNYGYTF.

The CDR3 nucleotides read TGTGCCAGCAGCAATGGAGGGAAAAGAAACACTGAAGCTTTCTTT. This encodes CASSNGGKRNTEAFF. This chain uses TRBV21-1 with TRBJ1-1. TRBV21-1 is marked as a pseudogene. There are 15 residues in the CDR3.